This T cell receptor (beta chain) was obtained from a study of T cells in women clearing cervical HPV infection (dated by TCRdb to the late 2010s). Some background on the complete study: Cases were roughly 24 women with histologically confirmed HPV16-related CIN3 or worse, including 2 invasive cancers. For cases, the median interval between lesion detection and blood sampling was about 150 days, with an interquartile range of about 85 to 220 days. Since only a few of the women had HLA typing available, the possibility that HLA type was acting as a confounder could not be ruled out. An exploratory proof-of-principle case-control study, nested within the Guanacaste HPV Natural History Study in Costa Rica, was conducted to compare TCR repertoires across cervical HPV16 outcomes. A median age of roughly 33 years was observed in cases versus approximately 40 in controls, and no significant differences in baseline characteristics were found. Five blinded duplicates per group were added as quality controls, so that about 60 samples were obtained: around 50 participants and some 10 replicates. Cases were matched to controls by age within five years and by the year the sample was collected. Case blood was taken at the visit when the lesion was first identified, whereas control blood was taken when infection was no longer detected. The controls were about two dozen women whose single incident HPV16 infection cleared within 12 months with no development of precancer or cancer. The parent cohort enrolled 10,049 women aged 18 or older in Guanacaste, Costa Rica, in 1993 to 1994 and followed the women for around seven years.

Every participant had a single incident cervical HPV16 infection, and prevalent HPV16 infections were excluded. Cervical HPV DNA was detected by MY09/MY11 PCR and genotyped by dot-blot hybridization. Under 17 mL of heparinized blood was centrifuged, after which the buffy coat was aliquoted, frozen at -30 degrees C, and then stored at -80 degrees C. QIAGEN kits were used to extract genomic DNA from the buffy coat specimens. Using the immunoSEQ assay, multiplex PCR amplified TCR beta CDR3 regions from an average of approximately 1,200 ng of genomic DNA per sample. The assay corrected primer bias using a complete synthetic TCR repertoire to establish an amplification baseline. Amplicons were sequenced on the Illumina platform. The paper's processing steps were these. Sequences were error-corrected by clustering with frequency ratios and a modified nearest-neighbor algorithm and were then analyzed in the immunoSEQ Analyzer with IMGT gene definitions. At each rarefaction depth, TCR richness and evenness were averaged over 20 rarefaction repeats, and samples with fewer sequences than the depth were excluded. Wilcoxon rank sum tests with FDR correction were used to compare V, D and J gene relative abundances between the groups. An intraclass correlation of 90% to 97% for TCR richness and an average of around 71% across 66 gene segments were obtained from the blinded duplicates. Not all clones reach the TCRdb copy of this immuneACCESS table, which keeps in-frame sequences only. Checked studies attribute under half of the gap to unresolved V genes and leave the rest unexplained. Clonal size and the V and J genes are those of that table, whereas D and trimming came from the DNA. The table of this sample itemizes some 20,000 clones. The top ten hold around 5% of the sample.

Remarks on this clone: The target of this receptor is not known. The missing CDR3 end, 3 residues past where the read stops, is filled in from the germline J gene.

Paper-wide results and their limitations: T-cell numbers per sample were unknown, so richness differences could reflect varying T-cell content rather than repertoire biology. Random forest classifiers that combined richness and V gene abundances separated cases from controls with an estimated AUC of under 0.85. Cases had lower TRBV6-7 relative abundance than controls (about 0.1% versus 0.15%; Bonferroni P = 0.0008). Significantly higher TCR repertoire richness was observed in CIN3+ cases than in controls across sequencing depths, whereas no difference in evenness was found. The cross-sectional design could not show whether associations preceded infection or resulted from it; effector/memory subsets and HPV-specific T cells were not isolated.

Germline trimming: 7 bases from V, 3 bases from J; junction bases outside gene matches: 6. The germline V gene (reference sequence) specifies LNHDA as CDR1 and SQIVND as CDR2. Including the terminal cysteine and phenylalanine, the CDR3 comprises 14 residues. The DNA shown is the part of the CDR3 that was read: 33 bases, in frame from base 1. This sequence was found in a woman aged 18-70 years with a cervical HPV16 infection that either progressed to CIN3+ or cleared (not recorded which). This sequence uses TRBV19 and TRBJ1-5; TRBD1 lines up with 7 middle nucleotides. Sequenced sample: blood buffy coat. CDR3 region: CASTAGTVNQPQHF. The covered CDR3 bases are TGTGCCAGTACCGCCGGGACAGTCAATCAGCCC. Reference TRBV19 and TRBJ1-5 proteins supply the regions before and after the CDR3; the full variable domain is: DGGITQSPKYLFRKEGQNVTLSCEQNLNHDAMYWYRQDPGQGLRLIYYSQIVNDFQKGDIAEGYSVSREKKESFPLTVTSAQKNPTAFYLCASTAGTVNQPQHFGDGTRLSIL.